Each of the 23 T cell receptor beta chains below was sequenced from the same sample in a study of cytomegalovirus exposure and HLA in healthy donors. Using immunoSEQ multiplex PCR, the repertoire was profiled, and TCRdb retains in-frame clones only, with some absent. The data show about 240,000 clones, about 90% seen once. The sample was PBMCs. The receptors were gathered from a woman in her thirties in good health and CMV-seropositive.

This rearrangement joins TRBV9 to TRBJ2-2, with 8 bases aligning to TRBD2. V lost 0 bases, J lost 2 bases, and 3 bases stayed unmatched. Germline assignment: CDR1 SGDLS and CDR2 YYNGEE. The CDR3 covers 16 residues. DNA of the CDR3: TGTGCCAGCAGCGTAGCCGGGACTAGTAACACCGGGGAGCTGTTTTTT. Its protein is CASSVAGTSNTGELFF.

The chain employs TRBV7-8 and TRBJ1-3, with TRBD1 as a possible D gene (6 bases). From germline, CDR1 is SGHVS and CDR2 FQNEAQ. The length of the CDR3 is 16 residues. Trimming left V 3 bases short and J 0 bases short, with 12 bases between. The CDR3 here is CASSFGQHNSGNTIYF. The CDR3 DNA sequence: TGTGCCAGCAGCTTCGGACAGCATAACTCTGGAAACACCATATATTTT.

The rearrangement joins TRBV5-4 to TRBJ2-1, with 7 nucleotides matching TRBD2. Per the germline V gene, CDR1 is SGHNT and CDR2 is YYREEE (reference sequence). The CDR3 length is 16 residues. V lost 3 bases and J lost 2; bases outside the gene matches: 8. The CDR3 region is CASSWERGEAYNEQFF. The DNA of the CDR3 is TGTGCCAGCAGCTGGGAGCGGGGCGAGGCCTACAATGAGCAGTTCTTC.

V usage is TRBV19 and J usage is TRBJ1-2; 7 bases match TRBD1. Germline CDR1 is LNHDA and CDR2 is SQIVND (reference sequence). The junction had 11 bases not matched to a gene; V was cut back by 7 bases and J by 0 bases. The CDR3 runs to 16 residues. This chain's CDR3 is CASTPARGTPNYGYTF. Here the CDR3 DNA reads TGTGCCAGTACCCCCGCCAGGGGGACCCCTAACTATGGCTACACCTTC.

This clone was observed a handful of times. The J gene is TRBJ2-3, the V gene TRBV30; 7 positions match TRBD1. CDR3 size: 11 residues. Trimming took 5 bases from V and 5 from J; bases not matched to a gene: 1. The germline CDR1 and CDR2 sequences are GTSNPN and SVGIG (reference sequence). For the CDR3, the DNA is TGTGCCTGGTCAGGGGGAGATACGCAGTATTTT. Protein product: CAWSGGDTQYF.

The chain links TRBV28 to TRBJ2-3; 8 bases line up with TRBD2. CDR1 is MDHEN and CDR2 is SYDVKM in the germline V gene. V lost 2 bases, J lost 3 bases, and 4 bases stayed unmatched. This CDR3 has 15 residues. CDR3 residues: CASSLSLAGTDTQYF. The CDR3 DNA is TGTGCCAGCAGTTTAAGCCTAGCGGGTACAGATACGCAGTATTTT.

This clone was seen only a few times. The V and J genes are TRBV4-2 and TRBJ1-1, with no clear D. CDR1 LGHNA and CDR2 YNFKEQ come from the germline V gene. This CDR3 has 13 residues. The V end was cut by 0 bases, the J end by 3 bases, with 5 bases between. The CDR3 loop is CASSQESYTEAFF. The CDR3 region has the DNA TGTGCCAGCAGCCAAGAGTCCTACACTGAAGCTTTCTTT.

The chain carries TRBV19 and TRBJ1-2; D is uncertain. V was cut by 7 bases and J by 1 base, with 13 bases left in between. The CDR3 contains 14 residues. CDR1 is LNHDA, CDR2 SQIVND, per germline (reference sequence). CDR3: CASNLRYGNYGYTF. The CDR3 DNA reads TGTGCCAGTAATCTGCGGTACGGTAACTATGGCTACACCTTC.

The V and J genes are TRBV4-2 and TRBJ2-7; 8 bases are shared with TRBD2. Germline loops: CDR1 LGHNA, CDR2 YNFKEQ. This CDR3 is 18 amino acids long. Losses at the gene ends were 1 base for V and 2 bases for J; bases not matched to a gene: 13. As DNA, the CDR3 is TGTGCCAGCAGCCAAGCCCACACTAAAGCGGGAGTCACCTACGAGCAGTACTTC. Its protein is CASSQAHTKAGVTYEQYF.

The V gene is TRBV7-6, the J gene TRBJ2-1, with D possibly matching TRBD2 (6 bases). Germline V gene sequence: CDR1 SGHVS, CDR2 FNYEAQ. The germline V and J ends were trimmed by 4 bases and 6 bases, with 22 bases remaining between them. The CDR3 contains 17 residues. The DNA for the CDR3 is TGTGCCAGCAGCTCCCGGACCCTCTCCGGGGGAACCAATGAGCAGTTCTTC. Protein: CASSSRTLSGGTNEQFF.

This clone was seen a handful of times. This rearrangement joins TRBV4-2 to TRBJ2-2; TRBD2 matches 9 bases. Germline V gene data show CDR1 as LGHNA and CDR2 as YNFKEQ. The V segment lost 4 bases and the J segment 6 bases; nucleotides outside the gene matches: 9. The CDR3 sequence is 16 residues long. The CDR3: CASSPFGGRAAGELFF. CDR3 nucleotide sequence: TGTGCCAGCAGCCCCTTTGGCGGGAGGGCCGCCGGGGAGCTGTTTTTT.

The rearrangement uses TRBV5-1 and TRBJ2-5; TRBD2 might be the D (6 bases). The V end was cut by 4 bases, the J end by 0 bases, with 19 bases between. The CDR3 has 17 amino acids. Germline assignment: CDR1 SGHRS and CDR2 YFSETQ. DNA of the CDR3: TGCGCCAGCAGCCTTGGGGGGTTAGGGGACTACCAAGAGACCCAGTACTTC. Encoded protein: CASSLGGLGDYQETQYF.

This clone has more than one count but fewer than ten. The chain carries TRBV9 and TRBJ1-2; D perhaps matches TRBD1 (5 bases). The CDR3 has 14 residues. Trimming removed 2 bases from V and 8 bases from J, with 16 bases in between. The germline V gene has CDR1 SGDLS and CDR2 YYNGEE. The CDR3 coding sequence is TGTGCCAGCAGCGTCTGGGGCCTAGTAGGCGGCTACACCTTC. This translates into CASSVWGLVGGYTF.

This CDR3 reads CASSLASGMSYEQYF. The CDR3 DNA reads as TGTGCCAGCAGCTTAGCTAGCGGGATGTCCTACGAGCAGTACTTC. This chain uses TRBV11-2 with TRBJ2-7; 9 bases agree with TRBD2. With 1 base clipped from V and 1 base from J, the junction kept 2 bases outside the gene matches. There are 15 residues in the CDR3. Germline CDR1 is SGHAT and CDR2 is FQNNGV.

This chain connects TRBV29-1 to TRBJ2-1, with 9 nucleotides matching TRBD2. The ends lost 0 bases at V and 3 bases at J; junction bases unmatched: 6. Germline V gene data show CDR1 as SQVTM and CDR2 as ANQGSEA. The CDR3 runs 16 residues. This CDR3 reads CSVEELLAGSYNEQFF. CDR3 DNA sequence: TGCAGCGTTGAAGAGCTCCTAGCGGGAAGCTACAATGAGCAGTTCTTC.

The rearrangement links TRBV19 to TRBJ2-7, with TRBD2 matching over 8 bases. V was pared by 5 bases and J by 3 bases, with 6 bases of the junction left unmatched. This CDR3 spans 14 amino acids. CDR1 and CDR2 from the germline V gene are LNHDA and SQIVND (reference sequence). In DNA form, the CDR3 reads TGTGCCAGTAGTCACGCGGGGGGAGGCTACGAGCAGTACTTC. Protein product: CASSHAGGGYEQYF.

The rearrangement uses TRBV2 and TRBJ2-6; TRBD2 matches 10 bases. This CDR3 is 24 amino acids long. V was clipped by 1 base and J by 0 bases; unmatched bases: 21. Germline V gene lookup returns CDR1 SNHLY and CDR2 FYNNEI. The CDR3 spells CASSEGRGHSSGRGSSSGANVLTF. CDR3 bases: TGTGCCAGCAGTGAAGGGCGGGGACACTCTAGCGGGAGAGGTTCGAGCTCTGGGGCCAACGTCCTGACTTTC.

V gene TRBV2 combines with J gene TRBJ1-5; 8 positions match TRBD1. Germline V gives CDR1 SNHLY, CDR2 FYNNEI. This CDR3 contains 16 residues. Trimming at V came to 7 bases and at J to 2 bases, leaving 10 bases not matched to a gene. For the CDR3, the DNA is TGTGCCAGCAACAAGGACAGGGACGGTGGCAATCAGCCCCAGCATTTT. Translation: CASNKDRDGGNQPQHF.

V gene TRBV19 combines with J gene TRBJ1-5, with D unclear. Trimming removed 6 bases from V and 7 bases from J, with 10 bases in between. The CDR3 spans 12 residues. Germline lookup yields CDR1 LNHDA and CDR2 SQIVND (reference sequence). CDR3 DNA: TGTGCCAGTAGGAAAAGGGAGCAGCCCCAGCATTTT. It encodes CASRKREQPQHF.

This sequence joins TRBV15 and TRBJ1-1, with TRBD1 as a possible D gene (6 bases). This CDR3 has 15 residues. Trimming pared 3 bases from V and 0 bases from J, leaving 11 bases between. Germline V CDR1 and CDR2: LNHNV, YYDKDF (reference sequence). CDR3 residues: CATSRDSAMNTEAFF. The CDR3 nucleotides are TGTGCCACCAGCAGGGACAGTGCCATGAACACTGAAGCTTTCTTT.

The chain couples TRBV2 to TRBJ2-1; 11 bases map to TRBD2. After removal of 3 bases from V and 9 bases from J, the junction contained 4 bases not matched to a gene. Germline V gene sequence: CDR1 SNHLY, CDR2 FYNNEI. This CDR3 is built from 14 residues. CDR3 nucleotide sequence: TGTGCCAGCAGTGAGACTAGCGGGGTTGTTGAGCAGTTCTTC. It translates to CASSETSGVVEQFF.

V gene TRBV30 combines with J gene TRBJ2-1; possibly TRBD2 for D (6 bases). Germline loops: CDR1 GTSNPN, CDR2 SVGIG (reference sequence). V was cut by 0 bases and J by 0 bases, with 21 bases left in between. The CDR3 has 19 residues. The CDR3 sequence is CAWSVKGSGLKSSYNEQFF. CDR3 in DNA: TGTGCCTGGAGTGTAAAGGGTAGCGGACTAAAGAGCTCCTACAATGAGCAGTTCTTC.

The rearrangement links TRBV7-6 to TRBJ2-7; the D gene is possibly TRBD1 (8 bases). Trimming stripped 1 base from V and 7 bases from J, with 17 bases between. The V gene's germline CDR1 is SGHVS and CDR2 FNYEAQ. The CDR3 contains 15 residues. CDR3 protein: CASSLDRGGFWEQYF. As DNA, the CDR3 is TGTGCCAGCAGCTTAGACAGGGGGGGTTTCTGGGAGCAGTACTTC.